A selection of T cell receptor beta chains follows, all from one sample in a study of spatial heterogeneity in lung cancer. TCRdb itself ran the 5' RACE reads through MiXCR, one entry per CDR3 protein. The repertoire includes some 8,600 distinct CDR3 sequences, approximately 4.5% of them detected once, and over 25% sits in the top ten. The source was PBMCs, collected at surgery. These receptors all stem from a male donor with early-stage non-small cell lung cancer. Each CDR3 is given with its conserved first and last residue. The D gene is left open where the match is weak. Clone size is shown for a subset of rows, as once, few, many or a class of expanded clone.

d_call,clone_size,v_call,j_call,cdr3_nt,cdr3_aa
-,few,TRBV12-3/TRBV12-4,TRBJ1-2,TGTGCCAGCAGCCCCGCGGGCTATGGCTACACCTTC,CASSPAGYGYTF
-,medium-sized,TRBV2,TRBJ2-7,TGTGCCAGCAGGGCGATCGACAGGCTGGCCTCCTACGAGCAGTACTTC,CASRAIDRLASYEQYF
TRBD2,many,TRBV11-2,TRBJ2-3,TGTGCCAGCAGCAAATCCCTAGCGGGGGACACAGATACGCAGTATTTT,CASSKSLAGDTDTQYF
-,many,TRBV5-1,TRBJ2-3,TGCGCCAGCAGCTTGGGACTAGTGGATACGCAGTATTTT,CASSLGLVDTQYF
TRBD2,many,TRBV7-6,TRBJ2-7,TGTGCCAGCAGCCCGGGACTAGTCGAGCAGTACTTC,CASSPGLVEQYF
TRBD1,many,TRBV6-5,TRBJ2-7,TGTGCCAGCAGTACGGTGACAGGGTTGTACGAGCAGTACTTC,CASSTVTGLYEQYF
TRBD1,many,TRBV28,TRBJ2-3,TGTGCCAGCAAAAGGGGGCATACGCAGTATTTT,CASKRGHTQYF
-,many,TRBV2,TRBJ1-2,TGTGCCAGCAGTGAAGGCCAGGTCCTATTTTATGGCTACACCTTC,CASSEGQVLFYGYTF
-,many,TRBV29-1,TRBJ1-2,TGCAGCGTCGACAAAGACCAAGGGGGGTATGGCTACACCTTC,CSVDKDQGGYGYTF
-,medium-sized,TRBV20-1,TRBJ2-1,TGCAGTGCGAAAGCCGGGTCCCGCGGTGATGAGCAGTTCTTC,CSAKAGSRGDEQFF
-,many,TRBV12-3/TRBV12-4,TRBJ2-1,TGTGCCAGTCTACAGGGTCATGAGCAGTTCTTC,CASLQGHEQFF
TRBD1,few,TRBV27,TRBJ1-6,TGTGCCAGCAGTTTATTTTGGACAGGGTCCTATAATTCACCCCTCCACTTT,CASSLFWTGSYNSPLHF
-,many,TRBV6-2/TRBV6-3,TRBJ1-1,TGTGCCAGCAGTCAGGACCGGACCACTGAAGCTTTCTTT,CASSQDRTTEAFF
-,medium-sized,TRBV7-2,TRBJ1-5,TGTGCCAGCAGCTCCGAGGGACATTTAGCCCAGCATTTT,CASSSEGHLAQHF
-,-,TRBV7-2,TRBJ2-2,TGTGCCAGCAGCTTACAAAGACAGATTAACACCGGGGAGCTGTTTTTT,CASSLQRQINTGELFF
-,few,TRBV16,TRBJ1-5,TGTGCCAGCAGCCAATCGGGACCCCTTCCCCAGCCCCAGCATTTT,CASSQSGPLPQPQHF
-,few,TRBV7-9,TRBJ1-6,TGTGCCAGCAGCACCTACAGGCGATCTTATAATTCACCCCTCCACTTT,CASSTYRRSYNSPLHF
-,many,TRBV20-1,TRBJ2-1,TGCAGTGCTAGAGATCTCGTGAGGGGGGCCCATGGTGAGCAGTTCTTC,CSARDLVRGAHGEQFF
-,-,TRBV15,TRBJ2-3,TGTGCCACCAGCAGAGATCTGGGGGAGAGGGGGACAGATACGCAGTATTTT,CATSRDLGERGTDTQYF
TRBD2,medium-sized,TRBV7-9,TRBJ2-5,TGTGCCAGCAGCCCCGGGACTAGTGTGAAGACCCAGTACTTC,CASSPGTSVKTQYF
TRBD2,hyperexpanded,TRBV7-2,TRBJ2-5,TGTGCCTCCTCGGTCGGGGGGGCTCTGGAGACCCAGTACTTC,CASSVGGALETQYF
TRBD1,many,TRBV2,TRBJ2-3,TGTGCCAGCAGTGACGGGACAGGTATTAGCACGCAGTATTTT,CASSDGTGISTQYF
-,-,TRBV18,TRBJ2-7,TGTGCCAGCTCACCACGGACTGAATTTTACGAGCAGTACTTC,CASSPRTEFYEQYF
-,few,TRBV20-1,TRBJ1-5,TGCAGTGCTACCAGCACCAATCAGCCCCAGCATTTT,CSATSTNQPQHF
-,medium-sized,TRBV20-1,TRBJ2-2,TGCAGTGCTAGAGTTAATTCTCGGGGTGCCGGGGAGCTGTTTTTT,CSARVNSRGAGELFF
-,many,TRBV6-1,TRBJ2-7,TGTGCCAGCAGTGAAAGTACCTACGAGCAGTACTTC,CASSESTYEQYF
-,many,TRBV29-1,TRBJ1-2,TGCAGCGTCCGTACGACAGTAATCTATGGCTACACCTTC,CSVRTTVIYGYTF
-,many,TRBV5-6,TRBJ1-1,TGTGCCACCGCAGTGGGCGCGAACACTGAAGCTTTCTTT,CATAVGANTEAFF
-,medium-sized,TRBV27,TRBJ2-2,TGTGCCAGCAGTCGCCGGGACTCAGGGTTGGGCGGACCCGGGGAGCTGTTTTTT,CASSRRDSGLGGPGELFF
-,medium-sized,TRBV7-2,TRBJ1-1,TGTGCCAGCAGCCTACGGAGAGGTAGGACTGAAGCTTTCTTT,CASSLRRGRTEAFF
-,medium-sized,TRBV28,TRBJ1-5,TGTGCCAGCAGTTTGGTGGTGGGTAGCAATCAGCCCCAGCATTTT,CASSLVVGSNQPQHF
-,medium-sized,TRBV24-1,TRBJ1-5,TGTGCCACCAGTGATGGAGGGGGTCAGCCCCAGCATTTT,CATSDGGGQPQHF
-,many,TRBV12-3/TRBV12-4,TRBJ1-1,TGTGCCAGCAGTTTATCGAACACTGAAGCTTTCTTT,CASSLSNTEAFF
TRBD1,many,TRBV25-1,TRBJ1-6,TGTGCCAGCAGTGGCCGGGACAGGGGGCGTTCACCCCTCCACTTT,CASSGRDRGRSPLHF
-,many,TRBV5-1,TRBJ2-1,TGCGCCAGCAGCCCCCCTCCATCGTACAATGAGCAGTTCTTC,CASSPPPSYNEQFF
-,many,TRBV7-9,TRBJ2-7,TGTGCCAGCAGCGGGCGTGACAGTTCCTCCTACGAGCAGTACTTC,CASSGRDSSSYEQYF
TRBD1,medium-sized,TRBV4-2,TRBJ1-6,TGTGCCAGCAGCCAATTGGACAGGGAGGGATCACCCCTCCACTTT,CASSQLDREGSPLHF
-,many,TRBV27,TRBJ1-1,TGTGCCAGCAGAACAAACCCCCTCTCAGAAGCTTTCTTT,CASRTNPLSEAFF
-,many,TRBV6-2/TRBV6-3,TRBJ1-5,TGTGCCAGCAGTTACTCGGGCGGAGTCGGCAATCAGCCCCAGCATTTT,CASSYSGGVGNQPQHF
TRBD2,many,TRBV5-1,TRBJ2-3,TGCGCCAGCAGCCAAGCCCAGTGGGCGGGGGAGTCAGATACGCAGTATTTT,CASSQAQWAGESDTQYF
-,many,TRBV5-1,TRBJ1-1,TGCGCCAGCAAAACAGGGACCATGAACACTGAAGCTTTCTTT,CASKTGTMNTEAFF
TRBD2,-,TRBV12-3/TRBV12-4,TRBJ2-7,TGTGCCAGCAGTTTAAAGTCTTTGGGACTAGCTGGAAATGTGCAGTACTTC,CASSLKSLGLAGNVQYF
-,medium-sized,TRBV6-2/TRBV6-3,TRBJ2-1,TGTGCCAGCAGTTACACGGCCCTCTTGCAGGGGTACAATGAGCAGTTCTTC,CASSYTALLQGYNEQFF
-,-,TRBV4-2,TRBJ2-3,TGTGCCAGCAACCAAGTGGACAGTGACACAGATACGCAGTATTTT,CASNQVDSDTDTQYF